Listed here are 12 T cell receptor beta chains from one sample, sequenced in a study of blood T cell repertoires in COVID-19. Generated by immunoSEQ multiplex PCR, the TCRdb table keeps only in-frame clones and is missing some. The sample has about 50,000 clones; roughly 87% are singletons. The sequencing input was peripheral blood. Every receptor here comes from a woman in her sixties with COVID-19, enrolled during active disease.

This clone has just a few counts. This sequence joins TRBV19 and TRBJ1-1; unclear D gene. CDR3 length: 13 amino acids. V was pared by 7 bases and J by 1 base, with 10 bases between. The germline V gene has CDR1 LNHDA and CDR2 SQIVND (reference sequence). The CDR3 coding sequence is TGTGCCAGTAATCGGGATACGAACACTGAAGCTTTCTTT. Translating it yields CASNRDTNTEAFF.

The chain employs TRBV7-6 and TRBJ2-1; 7 bases match TRBD2. The ends lost 0 bases at V and 7 bases at J; junction bases unmatched: 12. CDR1 is SGHVS and CDR2 is FNYEAQ in the germline V gene. CDR3 size: 17 residues. The CDR3 protein is CASSLAPIRAGSNEQFF. CDR3 sequence (DNA): TGTGCCAGCAGCTTAGCACCTATTAGAGCGGGAAGTAATGAGCAGTTCTTC.

V and J are TRBV28 and TRBJ2-1, with 7 bases aligning to TRBD2. V dropped 7 bases and J dropped 4; count of bases not matched to a gene: 16. Germline loops: CDR1 MDHEN, CDR2 SYDVKM. This CDR3 has 17 residues. The DNA of the CDR3 is TGTGCCAGCACCGAATCCGTGGGTGGGAGGGATTACAATGAGCAGTTCTTC. It is translated as CASTESVGGRDYNEQFF.

This rearrangement joins TRBV27 to TRBJ2-3, with 7 bases that match TRBD2. This CDR3 comprises 15 residues. J lost 1 base, V lost 4 bases, and 5 bases had no gene match. CDR1 is MNHEY and CDR2 is SMNVEV in the germline V gene (reference sequence). The CDR3 reads CASSSLAVGTDTQYF. CDR3 bases: TGTGCCAGCAGTTCCCTAGCGGTCGGCACAGATACGCAGTATTTT.

This chain uses TRBV6-2 or TRBV6-3 with TRBJ2-2; D possibly corresponds to TRBD1 (6 bases). V dropped 7 bases and J dropped 1 base, with 10 bases sitting between them. This CDR3 spans 14 amino acids. The germline V gene has CDR1 MNHEY and CDR2 SVGEGT. The DNA of the CDR3 is TGTGCCAGCACCCCGACAGGGAACACCGGGGAGCTGTTTTTT. The encoded protein is CASTPTGNTGELFF.

This clone was counted a few times. J is TRBJ1-5 and V is TRBV2; TRBD1 matches at 8 bases. This CDR3 comprises 16 residues. Germline V gene data show CDR1 as SNHLY and CDR2 as FYNNEI. V shed 0 bases, J shed 14 bases, and the junction held 15 bases outside the gene matches. The CDR3 here is CASSEAESQGGLGEHF. The CDR3 DNA reads TGTGCCAGCAGTGAAGCTGAATCACAGGGGGGATTGGGTGAGCATTTT.

The chain links TRBV2 to TRBJ1-2; D may be TRBD1 (5 bases). Trimming pared 0 bases from V and 7 bases from J, leaving 9 bases between. Germline CDR1 is SNHLY and CDR2 is FYNNEI. This CDR3 is built from 13 residues. This CDR3 reads CASSEARGVGYTF. As DNA, the CDR3 is TGTGCCAGCAGTGAAGCGCGGGGGGTTGGCTACACCTTC.

V and J are TRBV27 and TRBJ1-6; D ambiguous. The length of the CDR3 is 12 residues. Germline CDR1 MNHEY, CDR2 SMNVEV (reference sequence). The DNA of the CDR3 is TGTGCGGCGGGCCAGCAATATTCACCCCTCCACTTT. It codes for CAAGQQYSPLHF.

Comments on this clone: Other DNA sequences within the sample encode an identical CDR3. The rearrangement uses TRBV3-1 (or the pseudogene TRBV3-2) and TRBJ2-5; perhaps TRBD1 as D (5 bases). V lost 3 bases, J lost 2 bases, and 10 bases lay in between. The CDR3 totals 14 residues. Germline CDR1 and CDR2: LGHDT and YNNKEL (reference sequence). In DNA form, the CDR3 reads TGTGCCAGCAGCCAGGGCGCAGGGCAAGAGACCCAGTACTTC. Translating it yields CASSQGAGQETQYF.

This chain connects TRBV18 to TRBJ2-7, with 8 bases that match TRBD2. Germline CDR1 is KGHSH and CDR2 is LQKENI. CDR3 length: 17 amino acids. After removal of 5 bases from V and 0 bases from J, the junction contained 12 bases not matched to a gene. CDR3 amino acids: CASSTSAGGIHSYEQYF. CDR3 nucleotides: TGTGCCAGCTCAACCTCGGCGGGAGGAATCCACTCCTACGAGCAGTACTTC.

The V call is TRBV7-9, the J call TRBJ1-2; D remains ambiguous. Trimming removed 1 base from V and 6 bases from J, with 6 bases in between. Per the germline V gene, CDR1 is SEHNR and CDR2 is FQNEAQ (reference sequence). CDR3 length: 12 amino acids. The CDR3 spells CASSLVLDGYTF. DNA for the CDR3: TGTGCCAGCAGCTTAGTCCTCGATGGCTACACCTTC.

This rearrangement joins TRBV11-2 to TRBJ2-3; weak D call: TRBD2 (6 bases). This CDR3 region has 15 residues. The V gene's germline CDR1 is SGHAT and CDR2 FQNNGV. Trimming cost V 6 bases and J 0 bases, with 13 bases left between them. CDR3 DNA sequence: TGTGCCAGCAGGGAGGGGTTAACTAGCACAGATACGCAGTATTTT. Protein product: CASREGLTSTDTQYF.